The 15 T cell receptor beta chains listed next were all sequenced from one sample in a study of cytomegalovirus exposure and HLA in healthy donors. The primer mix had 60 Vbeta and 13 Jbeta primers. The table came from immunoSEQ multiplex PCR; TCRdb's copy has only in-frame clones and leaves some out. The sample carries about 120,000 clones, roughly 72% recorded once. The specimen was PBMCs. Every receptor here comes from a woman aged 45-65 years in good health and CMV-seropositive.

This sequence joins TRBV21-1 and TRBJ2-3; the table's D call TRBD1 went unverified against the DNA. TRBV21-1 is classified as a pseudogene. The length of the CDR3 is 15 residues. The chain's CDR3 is CASSKVHRCTDTQYF. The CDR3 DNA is TGTGCCAGCAGCAAAGTTCACAGGTGCACAGATACGCAGTATTTT.

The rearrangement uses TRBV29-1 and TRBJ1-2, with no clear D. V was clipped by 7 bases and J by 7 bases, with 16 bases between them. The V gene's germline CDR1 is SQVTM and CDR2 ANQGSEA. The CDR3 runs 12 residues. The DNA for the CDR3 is TGCAGCGAGGGAGGCGGTAGGAGTGGCTACACCTTC. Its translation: CSEGGGRSGYTF.

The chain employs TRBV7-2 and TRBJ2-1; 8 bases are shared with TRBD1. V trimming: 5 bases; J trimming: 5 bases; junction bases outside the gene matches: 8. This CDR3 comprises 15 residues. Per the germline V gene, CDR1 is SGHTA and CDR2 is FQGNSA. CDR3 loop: CASSLGRTGNNEQFF. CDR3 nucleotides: TGTGCCAGCAGCCTTGGTCGGACAGGGAACAATGAGCAGTTCTTC.

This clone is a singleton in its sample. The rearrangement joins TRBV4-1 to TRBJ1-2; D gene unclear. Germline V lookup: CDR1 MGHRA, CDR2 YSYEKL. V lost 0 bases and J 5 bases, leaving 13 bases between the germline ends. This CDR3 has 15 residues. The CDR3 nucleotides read TGCGCCAGCAGCCAAGATGGGATAGCGCCTTATGGCTACACCTTC. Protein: CASSQDGIAPYGYTF.

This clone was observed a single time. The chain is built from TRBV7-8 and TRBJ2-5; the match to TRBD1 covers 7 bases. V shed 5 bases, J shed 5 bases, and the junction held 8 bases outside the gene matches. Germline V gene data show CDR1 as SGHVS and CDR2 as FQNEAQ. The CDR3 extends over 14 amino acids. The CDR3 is CASSLQGVVETQYF. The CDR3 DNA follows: TGTGCCAGCAGCCTGCAGGGGGTAGTGGAGACCCAGTACTTC.

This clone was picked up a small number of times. CDR3 region: CASSDPGQGANSPLHF. In DNA, the CDR3 is TGTGCCAGCAGTGACCCCGGACAGGGGGCTAATTCACCCCTCCACTTT. V gene TRBV25-1 combines with J gene TRBJ1-6; TRBD1 aligns across 11 bases. Germline V lookup: CDR1 MGHDK, CDR2 SYGVNS. CDR3 length equals 16 residues. V gave up 3 bases and J gave up 6 bases; unmatched junction bases: 4.

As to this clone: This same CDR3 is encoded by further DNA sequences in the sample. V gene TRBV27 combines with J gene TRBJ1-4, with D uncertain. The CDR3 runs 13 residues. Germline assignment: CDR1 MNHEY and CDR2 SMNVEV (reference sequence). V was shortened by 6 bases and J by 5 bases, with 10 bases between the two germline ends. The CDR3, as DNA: TGTGCCAGCAGCGTGCGGCAAAATGAAAAACTGTTTTTT. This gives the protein CASSVRQNEKLFF.

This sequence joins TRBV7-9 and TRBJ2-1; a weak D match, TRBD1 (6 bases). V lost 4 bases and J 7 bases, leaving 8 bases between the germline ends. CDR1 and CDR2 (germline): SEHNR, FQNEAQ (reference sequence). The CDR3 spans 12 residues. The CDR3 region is CASSYQGNEQFF. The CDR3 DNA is TGTGCCAGCAGCTATCAGGGGAATGAGCAGTTCTTC.

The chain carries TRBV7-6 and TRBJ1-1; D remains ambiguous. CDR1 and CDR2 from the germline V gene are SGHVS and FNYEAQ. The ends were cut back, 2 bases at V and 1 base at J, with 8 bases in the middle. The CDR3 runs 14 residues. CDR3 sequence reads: CASSLMRKNTEAFF. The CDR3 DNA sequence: TGTGCCAGCAGCTTAATGCGGAAGAACACTGAAGCTTTCTTT. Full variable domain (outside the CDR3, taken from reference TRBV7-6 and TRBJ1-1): GAGVSQSPRYKVTKRGQDVALRCDPISGHVSLYWYRQALGQGPEFLTYFNYEAQQDKSGLPNDRFSAERPEGSISTLTIQRTEQRDSAMYRCASSLMRKNTEAFFGQGTRLTVV.

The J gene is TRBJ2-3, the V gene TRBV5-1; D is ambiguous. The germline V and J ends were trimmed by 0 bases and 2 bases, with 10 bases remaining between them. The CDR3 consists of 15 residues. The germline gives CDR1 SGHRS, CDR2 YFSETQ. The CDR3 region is CASSLVVASTDTQYF. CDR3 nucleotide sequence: TGCGCCAGCAGCTTGGTCGTAGCTTCCACAGATACGCAGTATTTT.

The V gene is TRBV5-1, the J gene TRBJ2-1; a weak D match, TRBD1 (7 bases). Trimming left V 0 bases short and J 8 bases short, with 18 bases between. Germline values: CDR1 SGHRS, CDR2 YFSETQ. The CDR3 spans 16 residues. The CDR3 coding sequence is TGCGCCAGCAGCTTGGCCCAGGGGGGATGGTCTGATGAGCAGTTCTTC. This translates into CASSLAQGGWSDEQFF.

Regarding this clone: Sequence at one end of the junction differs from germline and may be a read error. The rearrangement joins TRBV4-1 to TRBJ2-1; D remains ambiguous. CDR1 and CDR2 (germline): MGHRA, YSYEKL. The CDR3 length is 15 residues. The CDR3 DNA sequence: TGCGCCAGCAGCCAAGGTAGCAATAACTACAATGAGCGGTTCTTC. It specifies CASSQGSNNYNERFF.

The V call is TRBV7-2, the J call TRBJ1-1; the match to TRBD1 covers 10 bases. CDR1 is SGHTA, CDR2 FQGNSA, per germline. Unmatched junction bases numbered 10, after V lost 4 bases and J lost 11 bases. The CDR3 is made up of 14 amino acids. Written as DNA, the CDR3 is TGTGCCAGCAGCTCCCTGCGGACAGGGGGGTCCGCTTTCTTT. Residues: CASSSLRTGGSAFF.

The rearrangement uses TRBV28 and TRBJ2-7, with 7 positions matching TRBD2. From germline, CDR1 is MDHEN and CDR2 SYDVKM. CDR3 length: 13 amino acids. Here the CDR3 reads CAARGSLSYEQYV. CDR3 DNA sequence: TGTGCGGCGCGGGGGTCGCTCTCCTACGAGCAGTACGTC.

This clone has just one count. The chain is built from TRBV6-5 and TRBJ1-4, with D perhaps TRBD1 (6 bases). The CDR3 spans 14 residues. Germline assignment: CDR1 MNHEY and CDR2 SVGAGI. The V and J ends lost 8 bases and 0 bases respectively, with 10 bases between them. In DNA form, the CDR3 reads TGTGCCAGCGGACAGAGGGCAACTAATGAAAAACTGTTTTTT. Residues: CASGQRATNEKLFF.